The clone carrying this TCR beta chain was detected once. Its antigen is undetermined. The entry originates in a study of OX40 agonist ivuxolimab in advanced cancers. Overall study results and limits: CD4+ and CD8+ T cells in blood underwent clonal expansion by week 6 at 0.1 to 3.0 mg/kg. More expanded clones were seen, on average, in CD8+ T cells than in CD4+. Partial responders receiving 0.1-3.0 mg/kg showed among the lowest clonal expansion.

The CDR3 spans 13 residues. Germline V gene lookup returns CDR1 SNHLY and CDR2 FYNNEI. The ends were cut back, 5 bases at V and 2 bases at J, with 10 bases in the middle. Clones were read by immunoSEQ multiplex PCR, and TCRdb kept only the in-frame ones, dropping some. The sample has about 38,000 clones; over 80% are singletons. This chain joins TRBV2 and TRBJ2-7; D possibly uses TRBD1 or TRBD2 (5 bases each). The TCR sequence derives from an adult with an advanced solid tumor such as melanoma, head and neck, liver or kidney cancer. The sequencing here drew on CD4+ or CD8+ T cells sorted from blood, taken in a trial of the OX40 agonist ivuxolimab. CDR3 coding DNA: TGTGCCAGCAGTAGGGACGGACCCTACGAGCAGTACTTC. Residues: CASSRDGPYEQYF. Filled out from reference TRBV2 and TRBJ2-7, the complete variable domain reads EPEVTQTPSHQVTQMGQEVILRCVPISNHLYFYWYRQILGQKVEFLVSFYNNEISEKSEIFDDQFSVERPDGSNFTLKIRSTKLEDSAMYFCASSRDGPYEQYFGPGTRLTVT.